The clone carrying this TCR beta chain was observed a few times. The target antigen is unknown. The PCR made use of 60 Vbeta and 13 Jbeta primers. The data were produced by immunoSEQ multiplex PCR, yet TCRdb's version contains in-frame clones alone and is incomplete. The sample lists 120,000 or so clones, roughly 80% occurring once. Per germline, CDR1 SGHVS and CDR2 FQNEAQ. Trimming at V came to 6 bases and at J to 6 bases, leaving 6 bases not matched to a gene. The CDR3 sequence is 14 residues long. The data originate from a study of cytomegalovirus exposure and HLA in healthy donors. Study-level background: As released early, the data held about 85 million unique TCRs from HLA-typed donors. Ancestry clustering placed 70% to 90% of around 400 genotyped donors in the Caucasian-associated cluster. Study conclusions and caveats: The study designated roughly 160 TCR beta chains cytomegalovirus-associated.

The sequence came from a man aged 30-40 years in good health and CMV-seronegative. The chain joins TRBV7-8 to TRBJ1-4, with 8 bases that match TRBD1. Sequencing input: PBMCs. CDR3: CASSRTGGDEKLFF. The CDR3 DNA reads as TGTGCCAGCAGTCGAACAGGGGGGGATGAAAAACTGTTTTTT.